This entry features one TCR beta chain sequence. Here immunoSEQ multiplex PCR was the method, and the copy in TCRdb shows in-frame clones only, minus some. There are 65,000 to 95,000 clones in the sample; 70% to 90% occur only once, and roughly 20% lies in the top ten. The CDR3 runs 14 residues. The germline CDR1 and CDR2 sequences are SGHDT and YYEEEE. The germline V and J ends were trimmed by 0 bases and 4 bases, with 10 bases remaining between them. The data derive from a study of control samples from healthy donors and cancer patients. Material for sequencing was blood. V and J are TRBV5-6 and TRBJ1-1; D unclear. The receptor comes from a man aged 50-59 years in good health. CDR3 sequence: CASSLDSRGTEAFF. For the CDR3, the DNA is TGTGCCAGCAGCTTGGACAGTCGGGGCACTGAAGCTTTCTTT.